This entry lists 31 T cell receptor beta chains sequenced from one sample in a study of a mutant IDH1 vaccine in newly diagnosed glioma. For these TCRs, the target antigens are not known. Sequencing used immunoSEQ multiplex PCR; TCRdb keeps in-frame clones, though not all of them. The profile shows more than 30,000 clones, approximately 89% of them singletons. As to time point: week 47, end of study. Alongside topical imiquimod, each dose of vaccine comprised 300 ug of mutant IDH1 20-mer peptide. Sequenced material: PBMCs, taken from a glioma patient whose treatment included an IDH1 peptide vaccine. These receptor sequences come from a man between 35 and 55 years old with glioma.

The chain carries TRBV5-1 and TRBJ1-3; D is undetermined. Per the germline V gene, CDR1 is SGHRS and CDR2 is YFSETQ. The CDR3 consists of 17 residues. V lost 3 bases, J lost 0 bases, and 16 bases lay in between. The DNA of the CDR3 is TGCGCCAGCAGCTCCATCCCAGGTACAACCTCTGGAAACACCATATATTTT. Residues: CASSSIPGTTSGNTIYF.

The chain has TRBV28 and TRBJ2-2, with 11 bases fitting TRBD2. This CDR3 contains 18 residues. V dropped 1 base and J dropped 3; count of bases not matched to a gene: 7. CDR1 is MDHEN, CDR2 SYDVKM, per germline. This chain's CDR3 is CASSLSPGLAEYTGELFF. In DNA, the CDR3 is TGTGCCAGCAGTTTATCCCCGGGACTAGCGGAGTACACCGGGGAGCTGTTTTTT.

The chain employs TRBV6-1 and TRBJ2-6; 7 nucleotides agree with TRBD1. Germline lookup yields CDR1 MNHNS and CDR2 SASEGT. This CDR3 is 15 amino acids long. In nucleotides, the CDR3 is TGTGCGGGGAGAACTCAGGGGGCTGGGGCCAACGTCCTGACTTTC. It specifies CAGRTQGAGANVLTF.

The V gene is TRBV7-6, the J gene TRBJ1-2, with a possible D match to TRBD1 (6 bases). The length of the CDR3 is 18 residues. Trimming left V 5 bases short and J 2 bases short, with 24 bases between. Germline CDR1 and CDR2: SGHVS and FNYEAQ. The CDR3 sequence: CASSPLHGQREGNYGYTF. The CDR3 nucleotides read TGTGCCAGCAGCCCCCTCCACGGACAGAGGGAGGGGAACTATGGCTACACCTTC. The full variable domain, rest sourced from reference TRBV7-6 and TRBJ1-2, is GAGVSQSPRYKVTKRGQDVALRCDPISGHVSLYWYRQALGQGPEFLTYFNYEAQQDKSGLPNDRFSAERPEGSISTLTIQRTEQRDSAMYRCASSPLHGQREGNYGYTFGSGTRLTVV.

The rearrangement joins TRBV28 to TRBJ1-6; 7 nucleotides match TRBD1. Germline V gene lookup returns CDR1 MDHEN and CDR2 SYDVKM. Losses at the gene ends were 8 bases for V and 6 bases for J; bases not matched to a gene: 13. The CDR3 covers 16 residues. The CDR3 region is CASFASGQTFNSPLHF. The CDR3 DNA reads TGTGCCAGCTTTGCCTCGGGACAGACATTTAATTCACCCCTCCACTTT.

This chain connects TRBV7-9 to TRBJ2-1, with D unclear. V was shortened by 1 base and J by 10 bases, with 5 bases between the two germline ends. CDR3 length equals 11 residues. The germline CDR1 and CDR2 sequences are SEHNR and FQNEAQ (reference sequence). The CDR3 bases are TGTGCCAGCAGCTTAGAATGGGAGCAGTTCTTC. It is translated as CASSLEWEQFF.

CDR3 sequence: CASSSGPGANVLTF. The CDR3 DNA reads as TGCGCCAGCAGCTCGGGCCCTGGGGCCAACGTCCTGACTTTC. The chain employs TRBV5-1 and TRBJ2-6; the D is unclear. Germline loops: CDR1 SGHRS, CDR2 YFSETQ. The CDR3 runs 14 residues. V lost 3 bases to trimming and J lost 2 bases, with 6 bases between them.

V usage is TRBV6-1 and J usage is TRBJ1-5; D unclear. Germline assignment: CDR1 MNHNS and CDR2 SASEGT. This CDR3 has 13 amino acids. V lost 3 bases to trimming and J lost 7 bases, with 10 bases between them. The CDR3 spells CASSDLRGQPQHF. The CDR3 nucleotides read TGTGCCAGCAGTGACCTCCGTGGGCAGCCCCAGCATTTT.

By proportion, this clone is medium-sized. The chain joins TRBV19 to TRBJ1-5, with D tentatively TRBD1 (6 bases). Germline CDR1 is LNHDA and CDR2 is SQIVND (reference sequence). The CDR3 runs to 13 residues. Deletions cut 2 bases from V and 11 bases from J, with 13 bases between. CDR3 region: CASSILGAGAQHF. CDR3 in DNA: TGTGCCAGTAGTATACTGGGGGCGGGGGCCCAGCATTTT.

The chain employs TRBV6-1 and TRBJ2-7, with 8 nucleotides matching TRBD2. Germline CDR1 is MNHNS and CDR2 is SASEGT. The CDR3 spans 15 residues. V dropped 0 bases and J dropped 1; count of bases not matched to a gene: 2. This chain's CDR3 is CASSEATSGSYEQYF. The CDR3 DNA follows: TGTGCCAGCAGTGAAGCTACTAGCGGTTCCTACGAGCAGTACTTC.

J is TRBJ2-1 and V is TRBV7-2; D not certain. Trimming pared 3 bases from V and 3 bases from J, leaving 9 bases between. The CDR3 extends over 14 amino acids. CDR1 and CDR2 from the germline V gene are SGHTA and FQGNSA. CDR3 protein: CASSFSTGYNEQFF. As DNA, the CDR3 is TGTGCCAGCAGCTTCTCGACTGGCTACAATGAGCAGTTCTTC.

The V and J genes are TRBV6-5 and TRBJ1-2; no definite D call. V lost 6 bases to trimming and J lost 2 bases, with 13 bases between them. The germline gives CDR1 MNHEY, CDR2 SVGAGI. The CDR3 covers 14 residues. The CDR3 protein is CASRSPTGNYGYTF. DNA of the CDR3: TGTGCCAGCAGATCGCCGACGGGGAACTATGGCTACACCTTC.

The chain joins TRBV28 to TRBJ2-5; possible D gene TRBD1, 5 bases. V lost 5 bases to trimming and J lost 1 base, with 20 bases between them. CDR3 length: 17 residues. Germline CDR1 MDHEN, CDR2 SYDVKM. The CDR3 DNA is TGTGCCAGCAGTCCGCCGCAGGGCGAACTGGGCCAAGAGACCCAGTACTTC. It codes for CASSPPQGELGQETQYF.

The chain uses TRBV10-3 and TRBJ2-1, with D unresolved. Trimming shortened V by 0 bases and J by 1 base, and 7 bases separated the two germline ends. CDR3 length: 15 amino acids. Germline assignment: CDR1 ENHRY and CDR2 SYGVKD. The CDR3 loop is CAISESVESYNEQFF. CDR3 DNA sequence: TGTGCCATCAGTGAGTCGGTAGAGTCCTACAATGAGCAGTTCTTC.

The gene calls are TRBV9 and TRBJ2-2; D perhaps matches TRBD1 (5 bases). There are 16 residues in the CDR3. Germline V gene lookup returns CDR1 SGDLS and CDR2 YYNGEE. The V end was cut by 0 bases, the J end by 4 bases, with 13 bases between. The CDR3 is CASSVDWGLITGELFF. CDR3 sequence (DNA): TGTGCCAGCAGCGTAGATTGGGGCTTGATCACCGGGGAGCTGTTTTTT. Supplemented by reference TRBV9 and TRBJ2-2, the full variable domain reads DSGVTQTPKHLITATGQRVTLRCSPRSGDLSVYWYQQSLDQGLQFLIQYYNGEERAKGNILERFSAQQFPDLHSELNLSSLELGDSALYFCASSVDWGLITGELFFGEGSRLTVL.

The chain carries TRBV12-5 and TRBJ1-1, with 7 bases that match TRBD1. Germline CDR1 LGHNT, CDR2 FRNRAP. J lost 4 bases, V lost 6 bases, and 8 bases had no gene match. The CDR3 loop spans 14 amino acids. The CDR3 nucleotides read TGTGCTAGTGGCCCTTCACAGGGGACCACTGAAGCTTTCTTT. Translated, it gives CASGPSQGTTEAFF.

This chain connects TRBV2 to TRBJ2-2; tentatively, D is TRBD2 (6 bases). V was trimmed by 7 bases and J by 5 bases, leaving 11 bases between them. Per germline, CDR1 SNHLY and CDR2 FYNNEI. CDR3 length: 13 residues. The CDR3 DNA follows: TGTGCCAGCACTGGGACTCAGACCGGGGAGCTGTTTTTT. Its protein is CASTGTQTGELFF.

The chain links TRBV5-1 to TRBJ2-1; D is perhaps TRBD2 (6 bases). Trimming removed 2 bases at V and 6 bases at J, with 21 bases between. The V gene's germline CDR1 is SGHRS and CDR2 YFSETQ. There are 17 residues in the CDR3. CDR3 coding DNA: TGCGCCAGCAGCTTAACCCCGGGACTCAACGCCCTCAATGAGCAGTTCTTC. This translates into CASSLTPGLNALNEQFF.

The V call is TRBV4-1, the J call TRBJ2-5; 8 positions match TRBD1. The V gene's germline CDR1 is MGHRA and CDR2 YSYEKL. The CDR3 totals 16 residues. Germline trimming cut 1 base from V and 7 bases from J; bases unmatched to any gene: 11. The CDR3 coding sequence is TGCGCCAGCAGCCAAGGGCGTTTAGCACAGGGGGGGACCCAGTACTTC. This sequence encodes CASSQGRLAQGGTQYF.

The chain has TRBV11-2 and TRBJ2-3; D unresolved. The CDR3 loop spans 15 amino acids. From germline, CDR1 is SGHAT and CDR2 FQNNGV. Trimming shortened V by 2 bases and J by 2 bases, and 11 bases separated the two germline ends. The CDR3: CASSLNWANTDTQYF. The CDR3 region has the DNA TGTGCCAGCAGCTTAAACTGGGCGAACACAGATACGCAGTATTTT.

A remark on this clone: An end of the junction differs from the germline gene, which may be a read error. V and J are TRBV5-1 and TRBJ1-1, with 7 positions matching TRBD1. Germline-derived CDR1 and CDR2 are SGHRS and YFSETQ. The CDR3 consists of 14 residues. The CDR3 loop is CANSPGQANTEAFF. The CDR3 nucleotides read TGCGCCAACAGCCCTGGACAGGCGAACACTGAAGCTTTCTTT.

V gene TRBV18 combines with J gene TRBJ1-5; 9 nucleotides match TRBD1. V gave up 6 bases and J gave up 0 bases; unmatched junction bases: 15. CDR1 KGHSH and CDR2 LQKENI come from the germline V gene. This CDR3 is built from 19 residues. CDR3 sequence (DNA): TGTGCCAGCTCCGAGAAAGGGACAGGGAGATTTGATAGCAATCAGCCCCAGCATTTT. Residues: CASSEKGTGRFDSNQPQHF.

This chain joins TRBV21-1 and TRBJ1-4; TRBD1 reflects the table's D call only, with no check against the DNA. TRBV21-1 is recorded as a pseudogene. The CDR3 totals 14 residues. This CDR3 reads CASSLRDSTMKLFF. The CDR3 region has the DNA TGTGCCAGCAGCTTACGGGACAGTACTATGAAACTGTTTTTT.

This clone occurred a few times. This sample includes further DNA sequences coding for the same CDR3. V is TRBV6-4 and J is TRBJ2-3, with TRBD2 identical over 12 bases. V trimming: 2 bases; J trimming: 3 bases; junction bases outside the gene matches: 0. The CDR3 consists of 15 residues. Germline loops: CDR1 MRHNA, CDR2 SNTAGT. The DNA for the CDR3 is TGTGCCAGCAGTGACGGGACTAGCGGGACAGATACGCAGTATTTT. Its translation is CASSDGTSGTDTQYF.

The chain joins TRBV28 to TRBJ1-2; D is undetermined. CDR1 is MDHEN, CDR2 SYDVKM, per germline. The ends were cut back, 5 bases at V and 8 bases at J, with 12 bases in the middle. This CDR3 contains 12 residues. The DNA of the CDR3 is TGTGCCAGCAGTCCCCAGCTTAAAGGCTACACCTTC. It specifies CASSPQLKGYTF.

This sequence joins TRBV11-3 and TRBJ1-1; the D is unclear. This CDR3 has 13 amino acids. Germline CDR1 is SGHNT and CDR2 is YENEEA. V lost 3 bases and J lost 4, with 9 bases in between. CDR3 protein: CASSLGVSTEAFF. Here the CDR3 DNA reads TGTGCCAGCAGCTTGGGAGTTAGCACTGAAGCTTTCTTT.

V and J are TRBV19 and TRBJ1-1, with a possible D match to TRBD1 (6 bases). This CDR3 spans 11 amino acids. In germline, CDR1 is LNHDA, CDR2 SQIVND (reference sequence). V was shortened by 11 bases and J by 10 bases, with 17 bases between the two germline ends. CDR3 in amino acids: CASQQGSGAFF. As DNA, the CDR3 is TGTGCCTCACAGCAGGGGTCAGGAGCTTTCTTT.

The CDR3 reads CAWRPAGEGSRAEAFF. CDR3 DNA: TGTGCCTGGAGGCCGGCGGGGGAAGGGTCGCGCGCTGAAGCTTTCTTT. The chain employs TRBV30 and TRBJ1-1; possible D gene TRBD1, 5 bases. Germline V gene data show CDR1 as GTSNPN and CDR2 as SVGIG (reference sequence). The CDR3 has 16 residues. Trimming removed 3 bases from V and 6 bases from J, with 23 bases in between.

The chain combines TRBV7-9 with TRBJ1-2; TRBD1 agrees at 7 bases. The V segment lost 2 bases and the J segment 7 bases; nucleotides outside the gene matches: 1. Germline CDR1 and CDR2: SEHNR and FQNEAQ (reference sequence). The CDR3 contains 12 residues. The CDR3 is CASSLTGVGYTF. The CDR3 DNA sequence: TGTGCCAGCAGCTTAACAGGGGTTGGCTACACCTTC.

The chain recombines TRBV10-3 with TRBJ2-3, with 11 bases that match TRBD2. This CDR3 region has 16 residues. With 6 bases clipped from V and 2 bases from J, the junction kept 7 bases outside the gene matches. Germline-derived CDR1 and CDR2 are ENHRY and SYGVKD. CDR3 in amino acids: CAISPGTSGVTDTQYF. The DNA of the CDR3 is TGTGCCATCAGCCCCGGGACTAGCGGTGTCACAGATACGCAGTATTTT.

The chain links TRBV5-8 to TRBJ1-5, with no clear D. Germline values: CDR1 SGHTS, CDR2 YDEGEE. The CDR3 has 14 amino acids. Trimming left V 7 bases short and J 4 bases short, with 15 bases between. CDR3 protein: CASGRLNFNQPQHF. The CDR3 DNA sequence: TGTGCCAGCGGGCGCCTGAATTTTAATCAGCCCCAGCATTTT. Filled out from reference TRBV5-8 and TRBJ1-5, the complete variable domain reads EAGVTQSPTHLIKTRGQQATLRCSPISGHTSVYWYQQALGLGLQFLLWYDEGEERNRGNFPPRFSGRQFPNYSSELNVNALELEDSALYLCASGRLNFNQPQHFGDGTRLSIL.